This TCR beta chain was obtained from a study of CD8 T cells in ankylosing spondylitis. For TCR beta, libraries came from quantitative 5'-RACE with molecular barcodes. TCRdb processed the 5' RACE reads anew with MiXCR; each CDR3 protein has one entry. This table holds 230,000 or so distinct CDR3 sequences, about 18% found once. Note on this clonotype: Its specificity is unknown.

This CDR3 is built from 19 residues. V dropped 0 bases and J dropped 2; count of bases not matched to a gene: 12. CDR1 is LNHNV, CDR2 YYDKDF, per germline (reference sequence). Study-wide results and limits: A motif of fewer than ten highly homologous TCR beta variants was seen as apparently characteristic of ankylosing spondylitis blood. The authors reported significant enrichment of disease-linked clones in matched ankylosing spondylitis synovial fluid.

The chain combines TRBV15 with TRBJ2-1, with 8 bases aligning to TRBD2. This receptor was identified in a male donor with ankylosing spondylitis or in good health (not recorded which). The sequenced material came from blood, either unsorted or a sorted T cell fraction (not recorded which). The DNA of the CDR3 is TGTGCCACCAGCAGAGATCCGTGGGAAACTAGCGGAACCTACAATGAGCAGTTCTTC. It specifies CATSRDPWETSGTYNEQFF.